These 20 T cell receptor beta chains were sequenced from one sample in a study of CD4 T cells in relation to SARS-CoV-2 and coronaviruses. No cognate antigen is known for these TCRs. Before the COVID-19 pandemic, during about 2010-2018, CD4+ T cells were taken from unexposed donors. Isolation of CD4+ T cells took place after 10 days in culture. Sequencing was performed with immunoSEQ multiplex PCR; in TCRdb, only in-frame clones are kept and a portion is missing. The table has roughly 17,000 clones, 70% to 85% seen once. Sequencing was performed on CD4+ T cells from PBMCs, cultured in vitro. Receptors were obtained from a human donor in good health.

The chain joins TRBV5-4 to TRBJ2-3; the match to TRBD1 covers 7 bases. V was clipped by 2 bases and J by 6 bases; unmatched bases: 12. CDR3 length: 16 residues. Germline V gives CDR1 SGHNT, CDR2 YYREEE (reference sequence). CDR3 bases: TGTGCCAGCAGCTTCCGCCGGGTAGGGGGCAGGGATACGCAGTATTTT. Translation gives CASSFRRVGGRDTQYF.

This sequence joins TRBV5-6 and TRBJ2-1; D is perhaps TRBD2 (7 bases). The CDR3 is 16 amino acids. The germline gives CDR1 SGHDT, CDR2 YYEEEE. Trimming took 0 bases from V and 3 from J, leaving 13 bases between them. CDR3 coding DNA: TGTGCCAGCAGCTTGGACTCAGCGGGACACTACAATGAGCAGTTCTTC. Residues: CASSLDSAGHYNEQFF.

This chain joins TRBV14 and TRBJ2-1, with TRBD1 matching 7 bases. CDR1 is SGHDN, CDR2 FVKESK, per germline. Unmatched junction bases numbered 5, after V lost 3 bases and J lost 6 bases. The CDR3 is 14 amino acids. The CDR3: CASSQTGQSNEQFF. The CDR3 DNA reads TGTGCCAGCAGCCAGACGGGACAGAGCAATGAGCAGTTCTTC.

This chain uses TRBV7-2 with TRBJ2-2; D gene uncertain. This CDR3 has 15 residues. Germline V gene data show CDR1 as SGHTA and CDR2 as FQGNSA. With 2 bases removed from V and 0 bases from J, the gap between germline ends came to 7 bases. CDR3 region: CASSLKESNTGELFF. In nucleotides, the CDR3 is TGTGCCAGCAGCTTAAAAGAATCGAACACCGGGGAGCTGTTTTTT.

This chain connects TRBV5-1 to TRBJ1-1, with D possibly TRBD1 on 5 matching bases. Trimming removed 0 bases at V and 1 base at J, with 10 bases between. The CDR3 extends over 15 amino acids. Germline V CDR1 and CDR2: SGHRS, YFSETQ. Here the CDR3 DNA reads TGCGCCAGCAGCTTGGTTCAGGGACCGAACACTGAAGCTTTCTTT. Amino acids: CASSLVQGPNTEAFF.

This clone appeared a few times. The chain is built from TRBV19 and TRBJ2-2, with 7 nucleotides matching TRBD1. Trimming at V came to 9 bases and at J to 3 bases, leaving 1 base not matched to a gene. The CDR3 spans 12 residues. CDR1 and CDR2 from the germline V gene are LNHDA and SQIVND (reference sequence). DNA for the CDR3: TGTGCCAGGGGGACAGACACCGGGGAGCTGTTTTTT. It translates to CARGTDTGELFF.

CDR3: CASSQDRSGPQHF. In DNA form, the CDR3 reads TGTGCCAGCAGCCAAGACCGATCGGGGCCCCAGCATTTT. This chain connects TRBV14 to TRBJ1-5; no reliable D call. The V end was cut by 0 bases, the J end by 9 bases, with 9 bases between. The CDR3 runs to 13 residues. The germline CDR1 and CDR2 sequences are SGHDN and FVKESK.

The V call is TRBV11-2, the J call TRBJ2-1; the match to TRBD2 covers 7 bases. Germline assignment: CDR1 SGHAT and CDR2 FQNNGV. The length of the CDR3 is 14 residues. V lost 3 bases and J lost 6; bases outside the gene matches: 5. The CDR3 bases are TGTGCCAGCAGCTTTGTCAGGACTAGCAATGAGCAGTTCTTC. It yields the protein CASSFVRTSNEQFF.

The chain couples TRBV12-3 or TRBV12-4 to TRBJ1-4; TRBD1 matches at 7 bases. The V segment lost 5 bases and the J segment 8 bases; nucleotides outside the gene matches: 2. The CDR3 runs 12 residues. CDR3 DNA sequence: TGTGCCAGCAGTGGGACAGCCGAAAAACTGTTTTTT. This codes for CASSGTAEKLFF.

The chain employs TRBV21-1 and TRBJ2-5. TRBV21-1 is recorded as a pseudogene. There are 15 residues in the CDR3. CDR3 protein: CASSILSGSQETQYF. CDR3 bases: TGTGCCAGCAGCATATTGAGTGGCAGCCAAGAGACCCAGTACTTC.

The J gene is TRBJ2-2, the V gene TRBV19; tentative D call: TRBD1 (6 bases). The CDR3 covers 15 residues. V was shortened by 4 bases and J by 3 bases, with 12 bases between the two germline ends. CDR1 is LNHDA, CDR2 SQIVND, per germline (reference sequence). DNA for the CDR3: TGTGCCAGTAGTACAGGACAGTCCTACACCGGGGAGCTGTTTTTT. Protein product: CASSTGQSYTGELFF.

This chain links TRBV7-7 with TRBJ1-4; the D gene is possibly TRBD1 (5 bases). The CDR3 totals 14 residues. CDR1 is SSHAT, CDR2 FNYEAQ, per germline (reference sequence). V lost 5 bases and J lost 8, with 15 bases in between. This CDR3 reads CASSPGGGEEKLFF. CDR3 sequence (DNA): TGTGCCAGCAGCCCCGGGGGAGGAGAGGAAAAACTGTTTTTT.

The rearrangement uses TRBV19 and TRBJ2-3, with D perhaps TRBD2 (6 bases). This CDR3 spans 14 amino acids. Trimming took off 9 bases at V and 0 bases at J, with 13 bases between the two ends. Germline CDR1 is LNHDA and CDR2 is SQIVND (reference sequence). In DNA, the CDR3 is TGTGCCAGCAAAATAGCGGTTAGCACAGATACGCAGTATTTT. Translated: CASKIAVSTDTQYF.

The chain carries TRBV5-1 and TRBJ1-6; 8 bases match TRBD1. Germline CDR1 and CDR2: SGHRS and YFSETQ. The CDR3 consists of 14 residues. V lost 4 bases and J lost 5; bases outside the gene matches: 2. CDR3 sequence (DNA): TGCGCCAGCAGCACAGGGGGAAATAATTCACCCCTCCACTTT. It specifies CASSTGGNNSPLHF.

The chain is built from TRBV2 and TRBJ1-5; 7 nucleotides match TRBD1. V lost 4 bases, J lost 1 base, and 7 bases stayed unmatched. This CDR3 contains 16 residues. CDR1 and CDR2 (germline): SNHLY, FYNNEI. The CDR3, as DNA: TGTGCCAGCAGTGCGACAGGGCCCTCGAGCAATCAGCCCCAGCATTTT. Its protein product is CASSATGPSSNQPQHF.

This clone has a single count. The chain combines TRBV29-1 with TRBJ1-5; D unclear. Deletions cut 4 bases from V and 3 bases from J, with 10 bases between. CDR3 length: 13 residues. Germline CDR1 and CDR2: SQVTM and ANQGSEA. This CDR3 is CSVAPDFNQPQHF. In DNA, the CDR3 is TGCAGCGTTGCCCCGGACTTCAATCAGCCCCAGCATTTT.

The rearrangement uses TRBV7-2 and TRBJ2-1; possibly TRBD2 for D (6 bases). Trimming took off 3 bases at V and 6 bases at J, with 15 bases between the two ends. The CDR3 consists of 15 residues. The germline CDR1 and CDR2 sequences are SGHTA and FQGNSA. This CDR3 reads CASSFGAGPGNEQFF. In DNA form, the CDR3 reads TGTGCCAGCAGCTTTGGGGCGGGACCTGGCAATGAGCAGTTCTTC.

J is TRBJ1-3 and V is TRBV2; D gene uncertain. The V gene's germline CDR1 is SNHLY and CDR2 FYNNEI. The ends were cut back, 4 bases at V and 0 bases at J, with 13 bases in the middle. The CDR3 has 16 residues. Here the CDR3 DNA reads TGTGCCAGCAGTGCAGCGGGAAGAAGCTCTGGAAACACCATATATTTT. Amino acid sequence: CASSAAGRSSGNTIYF.

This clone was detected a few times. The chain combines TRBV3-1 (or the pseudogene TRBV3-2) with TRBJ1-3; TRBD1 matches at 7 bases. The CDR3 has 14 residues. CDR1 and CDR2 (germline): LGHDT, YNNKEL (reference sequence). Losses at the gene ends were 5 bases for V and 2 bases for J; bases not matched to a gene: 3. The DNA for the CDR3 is TGTGCCAGCAGCGGGGGGACAGCTGGAAACACCATATATTTT. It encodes CASSGGTAGNTIYF.

The CDR3 DNA is TGTGCCAGCAGTTGGGGGACACCCGAGAATCAGCCCCAGCATTTT. This encodes CASSWGTPENQPQHF. This sequence joins TRBV27 and TRBJ1-5; D is perhaps TRBD1 (6 bases). Trimming removed 4 bases from V and 4 bases from J, with 14 bases in between. The CDR3 covers 15 residues. In germline, CDR1 is MNHEY, CDR2 SMNVEV (reference sequence).